The next 15 T cell receptor beta chains were all read from a single sample in a study of early T cells in non-severe SARS-CoV-2 infection. In TCRdb, the 5' RACE reads were re-called with MiXCR into one record per CDR3 protein. Among approximately 45,000 distinct CDR3 sequences listed, approximately 11% were seen once. Source material: whole blood. The receptors originated from an adult who was a healthcare worker with PCR-confirmed SARS-CoV-2 infection or an uninfected control (not recorded which).

The chain employs TRBV9 and TRBJ1-4, with a tentative D call TRBD1 (5 bases). The germline V and J ends were trimmed by 3 bases and 3 bases, with 6 bases remaining between them. The CDR3 is made up of 13 amino acids. CDR1 and CDR2 from the germline V gene are SGDLS and YYNGEE. CDR3 sequence (DNA): TGTGCCAGCAGCGCGGGGGCTAATGAAAAACTGTTTTTT. This encodes CASSAGANEKLFF.

The chain couples TRBV24-1 to TRBJ2-1; unclear D gene. The CDR3 consists of 13 residues. Germline CDR1 is KGHDR and CDR2 is SFDVKD. The V end was cut by 0 bases, the J end by 7 bases, with 6 bases between. The CDR3 nucleotides are TGTGCCACCAGTGATTTGGTGGTTAATGAGCAGTTCTTC. Translating gives CATSDLVVNEQFF.

This clonotype turned up a few times. This CDR3 is CASIADRNQETQYF. Written as DNA, the CDR3 is TGTGCCAGCATCGCGGACAGGAATCAAGAGACCCAGTACTTC. The chain joins TRBV5-5 to TRBJ2-5; TRBD1 matches 7 bases. V lost 6 bases and J lost 2; bases outside the gene matches: 7. From germline, CDR1 is SGHKS and CDR2 YYEKEE (reference sequence). This CDR3 has 14 residues.

V is TRBV7-9 and J is TRBJ2-1; tentatively, D is TRBD1 or TRBD2 (5 bases each). V was shortened by 5 bases and J by 1 base, with 12 bases between the two germline ends. Per germline, CDR1 SEHNR and CDR2 FQNEAQ (reference sequence). The CDR3 spans 15 residues. CDR3 sequence (DNA): TGTGCCAGCAGCCGGGTGGGGGATTCCTACAATGAGCAGTTCTTC. Its protein product is CASSRVGDSYNEQFF.

This clonotype was counted only a few times. This chain connects TRBV29-1 to TRBJ2-5; D possibly corresponds to TRBD2 (5 bases). V was pared by 7 bases and J by 0 bases, with 12 bases between. CDR3 length: 13 residues. Germline CDR1 reads SQVTM; CDR2 reads ANQGSEA. The CDR3: CSASGGNQETQYF. The CDR3 nucleotides are TGCAGCGCCTCTGGAGGAAACCAAGAGACCCAGTACTTC. Based on the CDR3 plus reference TRBV29-1 and TRBJ2-5, the full variable domain is SAVISQKPSRDICQRGTSLTIQCQVDSQVTMMFWYRQQPGQSLTLIATANQGSEATYESGFVIDKFPISRPNLTFSTLTVSNMSPEDSSIYLCSASGGNQETQYFGPGTRLLVL.

In this sample, this clonotype turned up many times. V and J are TRBV10-3 and TRBJ2-1; 8 nucleotides align to TRBD1. The length of the CDR3 is 16 residues. The J segment lost 7 bases and the V segment lost 0 bases, leaving 8 bases of the junction unmatched. Germline lookup yields CDR1 ENHRY and CDR2 SYGVKD. CDR3 sequence reads: CAISESAGGKKNEQFF. CDR3 sequence (DNA): TGTGCCATCAGTGAGTCGGCAGGGGGCAAAAAGAATGAGCAGTTCTTC.

This clonotype has a handful of counts. V is TRBV5-5 and J is TRBJ2-7, with TRBD1 matching over 9 bases. The germline gives CDR1 SGHKS, CDR2 YYEKEE (reference sequence). This CDR3 is 14 amino acids long. J gave up 5 bases and V 2 bases, and 5 bases lay outside the gene matches. The CDR3 loop is CASSLGQGYDEQYF. Written as DNA, the CDR3 is TGTGCCAGCAGCTTAGGACAGGGGTACGACGAGCAGTACTTC.

The chain recombines TRBV11-1 with TRBJ2-2, with 7 bases matching TRBD1. The ends lost 5 bases at V and 1 base at J; junction bases unmatched: 10. This CDR3 is built from 17 residues. Germline V gives CDR1 SGHAT, CDR2 FQDESV (reference sequence). The CDR3 loop is CASSPRKGARNTGELFF. The CDR3 DNA follows: TGTGCCAGCAGCCCCAGAAAGGGGGCTCGGAACACCGGGGAGCTGTTTTTT.

This clonotype was detected only a few times. The V call is TRBV12-2, the J call TRBJ2-1; the D call TRBD1 from the table was never checked on the DNA. TRBV12-2 is reported as a pseudogene. CDR3 size: 18 residues. The CDR3 is CASRAIDGGRDSYNEQFF. CDR3 in DNA: TGTGCAAGTCGCGCAATCGACGGGGGCAGGGACTCCTACAATGAGCAGTTCTTC.

This clonotype was seen at least ten times. The chain couples TRBV24-1 to TRBJ1-1; weak D call: TRBD1 (5 bases). This CDR3 region has 15 residues. Germline-derived CDR1 and CDR2 are KGHDR and SFDVKD. The V and J ends lost 5 bases and 3 bases respectively, with 15 bases between them. The DNA of the CDR3 is TGTGCCACCAGTGTAATCCAGGGTTGTGACACTGAAGCTTTCTTT. Translated, it gives CATSVIQGCDTEAFF.

This clonotype was counted at least ten times. This chain links TRBV7-3 with TRBJ2-1; 10 nucleotides line up with TRBD2. Trimming took 4 bases from V and 6 from J; bases not matched to a gene: 3. The CDR3 is made up of 14 amino acids. Germline CDR1 SGHTA, CDR2 FQGTGA. The CDR3 loop reads CASSSSGGPNEQFF. The CDR3 DNA reads TGTGCCAGCAGCTCTAGCGGGGGACCCAATGAGCAGTTCTTC.

In its sample, this clonotype was seen many times. This chain joins TRBV7-6 and TRBJ1-1; D might be TRBD1 (5 bases). The length of the CDR3 is 15 residues. Deletions cut 5 bases from V and 0 bases from J, with 13 bases between. From germline, CDR1 is SGHVS and CDR2 FNYEAQ. CDR3 sequence (DNA): TGTGCCAGCAGCACTAGCCAGGGTTTGAACACTGAAGCTTTCTTT. Translation gives CASSTSQGLNTEAFF. The complete variable domain, with remaining parts taken from reference TRBV7-6 and TRBJ1-1, reads GAGVSQSPRYKVTKRGQDVALRCDPISGHVSLYWYRQALGQGPEFLTYFNYEAQQDKSGLPNDRFSAERPEGSISTLTIQRTEQRDSAMYRCASSTSQGLNTEAFFGQGTRLTVV.

The sample holds many counts of this clonotype. This chain links TRBV9 with TRBJ1-4, with 7 nucleotides matching TRBD1. From germline, CDR1 is SGDLS and CDR2 YYNGEE. This CDR3 has 14 residues. The ends lost 3 bases at V and 3 bases at J; junction bases unmatched: 2. CDR3 coding DNA: TGTGCCAGCAGCGAGCAGGGGGCTAATGAAAAACTGTTTTTT. Amino acids: CASSEQGANEKLFF.

This clonotype was detected many times. V gene TRBV20-1 combines with J gene TRBJ2-1; tentatively, D is TRBD1 or TRBD2 (5 bases each). CDR3 size: 14 residues. The ends were cut back, 3 bases at V and 9 bases at J, with 18 bases in the middle. From germline, CDR1 is DFQATT and CDR2 SNEGSKA (reference sequence). The CDR3 coding sequence is TGCAGTGCTAGGAGAGGGCAGGGATCGGGTGAGCAGTTCTTC. Protein product: CSARRGQGSGEQFF.

This clonotype was counted many times. This sequence joins TRBV10-3 and TRBJ2-3; D is unresolved. This CDR3 spans 12 amino acids. The V gene lost 3 bases and the J gene lost 5 bases, with 6 bases spanning the gap. Germline V gene sequence: CDR1 ENHRY, CDR2 SYGVKD. CDR3 in DNA: TGTGCCATCAGTGAAAGGGTAGATACGCAGTATTTT. Translating it yields CAISERVDTQYF.